This TCR beta chain was identified during a study of blood T cell repertoires in COVID-19. The method was immunoSEQ multiplex PCR; TCRdb's version includes in-frame clones alone and lacks a portion of them. The data hold roughly 250,000 clones, with roughly four fifths observed a single time. This CDR3 region has 15 residues. The germline CDR1 and CDR2 sequences are SGHTA and FQGNSA. V was pared by 5 bases and J by 3 bases, with 14 bases between. The source of this sequence is a woman older than 75 with acute or convalescent COVID-19. The material sequenced was peripheral blood. The V and J genes are TRBV7-2 and TRBJ2-1; a weak D match, TRBD1 (6 bases). CDR3 sequence: CASSLQGDLYNEQFF. The CDR3 DNA sequence: TGTGCCAGCAGCCTACAGGGCGATCTCTACAATGAGCAGTTCTTC.